This is a list of T cell receptor beta chains from one sample in a study of blood T cell repertoires in COVID-19. The table came from immunoSEQ multiplex PCR; TCRdb's copy has only in-frame clones and leaves some out. The sample carries some 190,000 clones, about 78% recorded once. Sequencing was carried out using peripheral blood. These receptors were obtained from a woman aged 45-59 years with active or convalescent COVID-19. Each CDR3 is given with its conserved first and last residue. D genes are given only for firm matches. Only some rows state a clone size, as once, few, many or a class for expanded clones.

v_call: TRBV2; j_call: TRBJ2-5; d_call: -; clone_size: few; cdr3_nt: TGTGCCAGCAGTGAAGAGGCAGGGGAAGCAGGGACCCAGTACTTC; cdr3_aa: CASSEEAGEAGTQYF
v_call: TRBV29-1; j_call: TRBJ1-2; d_call: -; clone_size: -; cdr3_nt: TGCAGCGTTCCCGGGGGGCTGGCGGGCGGCTACACCTTC; cdr3_aa: CSVPGGLAGGYTF
v_call: TRBV11-2; j_call: TRBJ2-7; d_call: -; clone_size: -; cdr3_nt: TGTGCCAGCAGCTTCAATTACGGGGGGCCATCCTACGAGCAGTACTTC; cdr3_aa: CASSFNYGGPSYEQYF
v_call: TRBV9; j_call: TRBJ1-2; d_call: TRBD1; clone_size: -; cdr3_nt: TGTGCCAGCAGCTTAATCCCGGGACAGGAATACTATGGCTACACCTTC; cdr3_aa: CASSLIPGQEYYGYTF
v_call: TRBV5-1; j_call: TRBJ2-5; d_call: TRBD2; clone_size: once; cdr3_nt: TGCGCCAGCAGCTTGGAGCTAGCGGGAGTTGGGGAGACCCAGTACTTC; cdr3_aa: CASSLELAGVGETQYF
v_call: TRBV4-3; j_call: TRBJ1-1; d_call: TRBD1; clone_size: -; cdr3_nt: TGCGCCAGCAGCCAAGAGGACGACAGGGAGAACACTGAAGCTTTCTTT; cdr3_aa: CASSQEDDRENTEAFF
v_call: TRBV4-3; j_call: TRBJ1-6; d_call: -; clone_size: -; cdr3_nt: TGCGCCAGCAGCCAAGACCGGGGGGATTCACCCCTCCACTTT; cdr3_aa: CASSQDRGDSPLHF
v_call: TRBV5-6; j_call: TRBJ1-2; d_call: TRBD1; clone_size: -; cdr3_nt: TGTGCCAGCAGCTCGGGACAGGGGTACGACTATGGCTACACCTTC; cdr3_aa: CASSSGQGYDYGYTF
v_call: TRBV7-8; j_call: TRBJ2-1; d_call: -; clone_size: -; cdr3_nt: TGTGCCAGCAGCTTAGAACTAGGGCCCCGCAATGAGCAGTTCTTC; cdr3_aa: CASSLELGPRNEQFF
v_call: TRBV10-3; j_call: TRBJ2-5; d_call: -; clone_size: -; cdr3_nt: TGTGCCTCCCTCGGCCGGGGACAAGAGACCCAGTACTTC; cdr3_aa: CASLGRGQETQYF
v_call: TRBV7-2; j_call: TRBJ1-5; d_call: -; clone_size: once; cdr3_nt: TGTGCCAGCAGCCCCCAGGCCAATCAGCCCCAGCATTTT; cdr3_aa: CASSPQANQPQHF
v_call: TRBV6-4; j_call: TRBJ1-1; d_call: -; clone_size: few; cdr3_nt: TGTGCCAGCAGTGAGGACACCCCAAAGTCAGCTTTCTTT; cdr3_aa: CASSEDTPKSAFF
v_call: TRBV28; j_call: TRBJ2-3; d_call: TRBD1; clone_size: -; cdr3_nt: TGTGCCAGCAGTTTGGGGTTTACATACAGGGGGCGCACAGATACGCAGTATTTT; cdr3_aa: CASSLGFTYRGRTDTQYF
v_call: TRBV4-3; j_call: TRBJ2-3; d_call: TRBD2; clone_size: few; cdr3_nt: TGCGCCAGCAGCCGGACGACTAGCGGGGGTGCAGATACGCAGTATTTT; cdr3_aa: CASSRTTSGGADTQYF
v_call: TRBV4-1; j_call: TRBJ1-2; d_call: -; clone_size: -; cdr3_nt: TGCGCCAGCAGCCCCGAGGGCGGTTCGTCTGGCTACACCTTC; cdr3_aa: CASSPEGGSSGYTF
v_call: TRBV6-2/TRBV6-3; j_call: TRBJ1-3; d_call: TRBD1; clone_size: -; cdr3_nt: TGTGCCAGCGGCCGACAGGGGTTCTCTGGAAACACCATATATTTT; cdr3_aa: CASGRQGFSGNTIYF
v_call: TRBV5-4; j_call: TRBJ2-3; d_call: TRBD1; clone_size: -; cdr3_nt: TGTGCCAGCAGCTTGGCGGGACAGGGTGCAGATACGCAGTATTTT; cdr3_aa: CASSLAGQGADTQYF
v_call: TRBV5-1; j_call: TRBJ2-2; d_call: -; clone_size: -; cdr3_nt: TGCGCCAGCAGCCCCTCGACAGAGCGGGCCGGGGAGCTGTTTTTT; cdr3_aa: CASSPSTERAGELFF
v_call: TRBV29-1; j_call: TRBJ2-7; d_call: -; clone_size: once; cdr3_nt: TGCAGCGCTGTGCAGACAGGCCCCTACGAGCAGTACTTC; cdr3_aa: CSAVQTGPYEQYF
v_call: TRBV5-1; j_call: TRBJ2-7; d_call: -; clone_size: few; cdr3_nt: TGCGCCAGCAGCCCCCAAACAGGGACCTACGAGCAGTACTTC; cdr3_aa: CASSPQTGTYEQYF
v_call: TRBV6-1; j_call: TRBJ1-2; d_call: -; clone_size: -; cdr3_nt: TGTGCCAGCAGTGAATCCTCAGGGATCACGGACTACACCTTC; cdr3_aa: CASSESSGITDYTF
v_call: TRBV12-5; j_call: TRBJ1-1; d_call: TRBD1; clone_size: -; cdr3_nt: TGTGCTAGTGGATCGGGACAGGGGAACACTGAAGCTTTCTTT; cdr3_aa: CASGSGQGNTEAFF